The present T cell receptor beta chain was sequenced within a study of metastatic and nonmetastatic thyroid tumors. Study details: Across peripheral blood and tumor or nodule tissue samples taken from malignant and benign thyroid patients, the repertoires were compared with one another.

A remark on this clone: Its antigen is not identified. At one end, the junction sequence differs from germline, possibly due to a read error.

The authors' processing: It was from CDR3 differences across clinicopathological groups that a distant-metastasis classifier for papillary thyroid cancer was built. Using MiXCR, TCRdb re-called clones from the PCR reads. Here the V and J calls rest on TCRdb's processing, not on the authors' analysis. The repertoire holds tens of thousands of clones, with 20% to 30% as singletons. Before thyroid surgery, none of the patients had received any treatment. Germline assignment: CDR1 MNHNS and CDR2 SASEGT. The CDR3 runs 14 residues. Study-level findings and limits: Within blood and tumor, benign nodules reportedly had significantly lower TCR beta diversity than malignant thyroid tumors did.

Input material: blood. This sequence was found in a female donor with papillary thyroid cancer or a benign thyroid nodule (not recorded which). Some clones in this sample may be carry-over from other donors' samples. V gene TRBV6-1 combines with J gene TRBJ2-7; D not certain. The CDR3 DNA follows: TGTTCCAGCAGCCCGGCTCCGAACTCCTACGAGCAGTACTTC. It specifies CSSSPAPNSYEQYF.